This entry lists 9 T cell receptor beta chains sequenced from one sample in a study of response to subunit inactivated influenza vaccine. TCRdb reprocessed the RT-PCR reads via MiXCR and lists one record per CDR3 protein. This table holds about 540,000 distinct CDR3 sequences, around a quarter found once. The same data also went into a second study, on T cells expressing NK-cell markers. From that second work: cDNA encoding TCR beta was synthesized via 5'RACE template switching incorporating UMIs.

Sequencing was performed on CD4+ T cells sorted from PBMCs, taken approximately 12 days after vaccination. The receptor source for this set is a man aged 45-60 years who received an inactivated influenza vaccine.

This clonotype has only a few counts. The chain links TRBV5-1 to TRBJ2-1; the match to TRBD1 covers 10 bases. The length of the CDR3 is 15 residues. J gave up 6 bases and V 0 bases, and 3 bases lay outside the gene matches. The germline V gene has CDR1 SGHRS and CDR2 YFSETQ. CDR3 DNA: TGCGCCAGCAGCTTGGCGAGGACAGGGGGCAATGAGCAGTTCTTC. Its protein product is CASSLARTGGNEQFF.

DNA of the CDR3: TGTGCCACCAGCAGAGTTCCTAGCGAGGTCGGGGAGACCCAGTACTTC. This translates into CATSRVPSEVGETQYF. The J gene is TRBJ2-5, the V gene TRBV15; a possible D gene is TRBD2 (6 bases). Germline V CDR1 and CDR2: LNHNV, YYDKDF (reference sequence). Trimming left V 1 base short and J 5 bases short, with 17 bases between. The CDR3 is 16 amino acids.

This clonotype turned up a few times. The V call is TRBV27, the J call TRBJ2-7; 7 positions match TRBD1. CDR1 is MNHEY, CDR2 SMNVEV, per germline (reference sequence). The V gene end was trimmed by 6 bases and the J gene end by 3 bases; junction bases not matched to a gene: 11. The CDR3 extends over 15 amino acids. CDR3 region: CASSRQGLGYYEQYF. The CDR3 DNA sequence: TGTGCCAGCAGCCGACAGGGATTGGGTTACTACGAGCAGTACTTC.

J is TRBJ1-5 and V is TRBV6-5; D unclear. The V end lost 1 base, the J end lost 0 bases, and 10 bases lay between the germline ends. Germline V gene lookup returns CDR1 MNHEY and CDR2 SVGAGI. The CDR3 runs 16 residues. CDR3 DNA: TGTGCCAGCAGTTACTTCGGGCAGTTTAGCAATCAGCCCCAGCATTTT. Its translation: CASSYFGQFSNQPQHF.

This clonotype has only a few counts. The chain joins TRBV12-3 or TRBV12-4 to TRBJ2-2; D is unclear. CDR3 length: 16 residues. V was cut by 1 base and J by 1 base, with 10 bases left in between. The CDR3 reads CASSLGIQKNTGELFF. The CDR3 coding sequence is TGTGCCAGCAGTTTAGGGATCCAGAAGAACACCGGGGAGCTGTTTTTT.

This clonotype was detected only a few times. The rearrangement joins TRBV9 to TRBJ2-1; the D gene is possibly TRBD2 (6 bases). The CDR3 is 16 residues long. Trimming removed 0 bases at V and 8 bases at J, with 18 bases between. CDR1 is SGDLS and CDR2 is YYNGEE in the germline V gene. The CDR3 region is CASSVGPSGGTDEQFF. CDR3 in DNA: TGTGCCAGCAGCGTAGGCCCCAGCGGAGGGACGGATGAGCAGTTCTTC.

This clonotype was counted only a few times. The rearrangement uses TRBV4-2 and TRBJ2-3, with TRBD1 as a possible D gene (5 bases). The germline V and J ends were trimmed by 1 base and 0 bases, with 8 bases remaining between them. CDR3 length: 15 amino acids. Germline-derived CDR1 and CDR2 are LGHNA and YNFKEQ. CDR3 DNA: TGTGCCAGCAGCCAAGGCACAGGTAGCACAGATACGCAGTATTTT. It specifies CASSQGTGSTDTQYF.

This clonotype was seen a few times. The V and J genes are TRBV27 and TRBJ2-5, with 9 bases identical to TRBD2. V lost 4 bases to trimming and J lost 3 bases; unmatched junction nucleotides: 6. Germline V gene lookup returns CDR1 MNHEY and CDR2 SMNVEV (reference sequence). This CDR3 has 15 amino acids. The CDR3 region is CASSSGTSLKETQYF. CDR3 nucleotides: TGTGCCAGCAGTTCCGGGACTAGCCTCAAAGAGACCCAGTACTTC.

This chain links TRBV6-2 or TRBV6-3 with TRBJ2-1; TRBD2 might be the D (6 bases). Trimming stripped 2 bases from V and 7 bases from J, with 15 bases between. Germline assignment: CDR1 MNHEY and CDR2 SVGEGT. There are 15 residues in the CDR3. The CDR3 protein is CASSYILAPRNEQFF. CDR3 nucleotide sequence: TGTGCCAGCAGTTACATACTAGCTCCGCGTAATGAGCAGTTCTTC.